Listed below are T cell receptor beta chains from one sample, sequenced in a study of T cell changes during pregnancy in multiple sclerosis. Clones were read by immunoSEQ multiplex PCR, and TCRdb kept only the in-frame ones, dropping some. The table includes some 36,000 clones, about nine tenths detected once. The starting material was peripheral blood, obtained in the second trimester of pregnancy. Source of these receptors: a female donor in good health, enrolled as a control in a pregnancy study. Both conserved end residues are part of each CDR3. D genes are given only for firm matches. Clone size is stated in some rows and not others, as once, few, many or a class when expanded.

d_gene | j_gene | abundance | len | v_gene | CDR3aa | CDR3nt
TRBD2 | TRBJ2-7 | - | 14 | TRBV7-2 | CASSLRTSLHEQYF | TGTGCCAGCAGCTTGAGGACTAGCCTCCACGAGCAGTACTTC
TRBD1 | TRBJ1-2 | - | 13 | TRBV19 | CASSRTAGGGYTF | TGTGCCAGTAGTCGGACCGCAGGGGGTGGCTACACCTTC
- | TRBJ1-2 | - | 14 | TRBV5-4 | CASSLSRGAYGYTF | TGTGCCAGCAGCCTCTCCCGGGGGGCCTATGGCTACACCTTC
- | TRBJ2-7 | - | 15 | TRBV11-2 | CASSHLRDRSYEQYF | TGTGCCAGCAGTCATCTCAGGGATCGCTCCTACGAGCAGTACTTC
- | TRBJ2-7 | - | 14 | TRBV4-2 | CASSTGVGLYEQYF | TGTGCCAGCAGCACGGGAGTAGGCCTATACGAGCAGTACTTC
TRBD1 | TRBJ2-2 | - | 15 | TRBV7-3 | CASRERQGDTGELFF | TGTGCCAGCAGGGAGCGACAGGGAGACACCGGGGAGCTGTTTTTT
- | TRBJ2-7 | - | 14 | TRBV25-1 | CASSESGAGYEQYF | TGTGCCAGCAGTGAATCAGGGGCGGGTTACGAGCAGTACTTC
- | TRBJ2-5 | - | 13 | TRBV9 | CASSVGPGETQYF | TGTGCCAGCAGCGTAGGACCGGGAGAGACCCAGTACTTC
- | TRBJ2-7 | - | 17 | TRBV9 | CASSVGVGGALAYEQYF | TGTGCCAGCAGCGTAGGGGTGGGAGGTGCTTTAGCCTACGAGCAGTACTTC
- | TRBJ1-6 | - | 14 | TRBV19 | CASKGRQLNSPLHF | TGTGCCAGTAAGGGGCGGCAGCTTAATTCACCCCTCCACTTT
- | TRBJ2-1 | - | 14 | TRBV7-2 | CASSVAGSYNEQFF | TGTGCCAGCAGCGTCGCGGGGTCCTACAATGAGCAGTTCTTC
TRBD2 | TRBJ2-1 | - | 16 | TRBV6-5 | CASSSLAGGQGDEQFF | TGTGCCAGCAGTTCCTTAGCGGGGGGGCAGGGCGATGAGCAGTTCTTC
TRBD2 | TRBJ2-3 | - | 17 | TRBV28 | CASSLHTSGVDTDTQYF | TGTGCCAGCAGTCTCCACACTAGCGGGGTAGACACAGATACGCAGTATTTT
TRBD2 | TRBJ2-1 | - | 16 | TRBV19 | CASSIGGGLSYNEQFF | TGTGCCAGTAGTATAGGCGGGGGGCTGTCCTACAATGAGCAGTTCTTC
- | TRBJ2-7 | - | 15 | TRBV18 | CASSRPSGSLSEQYF | TGTGCCAGCTCACGACCATCCGGGTCTCTTAGCGAGCAGTACTTC
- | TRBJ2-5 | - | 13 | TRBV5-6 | CASSPSPTETQYF | TGTGCCAGCAGCCCGAGCCCCACAGAGACCCAGTACTTC
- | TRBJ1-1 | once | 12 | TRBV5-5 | CASSVRGGEAFF | TGTGCCAGCAGCGTCAGGGGAGGGGAAGCTTTCTTT
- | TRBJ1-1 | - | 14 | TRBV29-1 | CSVGARAGNTEAFF | TGCAGCGTTGGAGCGCGGGCCGGGAACACTGAAGCTTTCTTT
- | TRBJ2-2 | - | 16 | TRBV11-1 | CASSQTGFANTGELFF | TGTGCCAGCAGCCAGACGGGGTTCGCGAACACCGGGGAGCTGTTTTTT
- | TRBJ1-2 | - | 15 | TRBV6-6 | CASSYRGDVNYGYTF | TGTGCCAGCAGTTACCGCGGGGATGTTAACTATGGCTACACCTTC
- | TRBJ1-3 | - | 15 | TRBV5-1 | CASSLATGSGNTIYF | TGCGCCAGCAGCTTGGCGACAGGCTCCGGAAACACCATATATTTT
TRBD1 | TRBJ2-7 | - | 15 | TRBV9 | CASSVGGTGAYEQYF | TGTGCCAGCAGCGTAGGGGGGACAGGGGCCTACGAGCAGTACTTC
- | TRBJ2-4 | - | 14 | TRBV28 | CASSFPGLPNIQYF | TGTGCCAGCAGTTTCCCAGGGCTCCCCAACATTCAGTACTTC
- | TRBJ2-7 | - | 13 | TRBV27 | CASSFASSYEQYF | TGTGCCAGCAGTTTCGCTAGCTCCTACGAGCAGTACTTC
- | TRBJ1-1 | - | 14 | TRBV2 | CASSEALWGQEAFF | TGTGCCAGCAGTGAAGCGCTCTGGGGCCAAGAAGCTTTCTTT
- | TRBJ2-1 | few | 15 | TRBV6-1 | CASSVPAGEYNEQFF | TGTGCCAGCAGTGTCCCCGCGGGCGAGTACAATGAGCAGTTCTTC
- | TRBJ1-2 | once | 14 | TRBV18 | CASSPAGDLYGYTF | TGTGCCAGCTCACCCGCGGGGGACCTCTATGGCTACACCTTC
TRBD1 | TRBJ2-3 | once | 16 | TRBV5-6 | CASSIPRQGVTDTQYF | TGTGCCAGCAGCATTCCCCGACAGGGGGTGACAGATACGCAGTATTTT
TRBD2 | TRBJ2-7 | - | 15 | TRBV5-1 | CASSLGAGGLYEQYF | TGCGCCAGCAGCTTGGGGGCGGGGGGCCTCTACGAGCAGTACTTC